This T cell receptor (beta chain) was documented in a study of cytomegalovirus exposure and HLA in healthy donors. Looked up from germline, CDR1 is WNHNN and CDR2 is SYGVQD (reference sequence). The CDR3 covers 14 residues. The V end was cut by 6 bases, the J end by 8 bases, with 16 bases between. This clone has just a few counts. Both 60 Vbeta primers and 13 Jbeta primers went into the PCR. The protocol was immunoSEQ multiplex PCR, while the TCRdb copy is restricted to in-frame clones and leaves out a portion. Seen here are tens of thousands of clones, almost 75% observed once, and the top ten hold 4.5% to 5.5%.

V gene TRBV10-1 combines with J gene TRBJ1-4; perhaps TRBD1 as D (6 bases). Sequenced material: PBMCs. The sequence was collected from a man in his fifties in good health and CMV-seronegative. The CDR3 DNA follows: TGCGCCAGCAGCGTTGCCAGGGGAGCCGAAAAACTGTTTTTT. Translation: CASSVARGAEKLFF.